A selection of T cell receptor beta chains follows, all from one sample in a study of blood T cell repertoires in COVID-19. Using immunoSEQ multiplex PCR, the repertoire was profiled, and TCRdb retains in-frame clones only, with some absent. The sample yields tens of thousands of clones, 86% seen once. Sequenced sample: peripheral blood. The receptors were gathered from a woman in her sixties or seventies with acute or convalescent COVID-19. The CDR3 runs from the conserved cysteine through the conserved F or W. The D gene is left open where the match is weak. Size is stated for part of the rows, as once, few or many counts, or as a class when the clone is expanded.

size	D	V	J	DNA	CDR3
-	-	TRBV6-6	TRBJ1-1	TGTGCCAGCAGCCAAACACTCGCGTACGAGGGCACTGAAGCTTTCTTT	CASSQTLAYEGTEAFF
-	-	TRBV4-2	TRBJ1-2	TGTGCCAGCAGCCCGCCAGACAGAGTCTCTACCGGCTACACCTTC	CASSPPDRVSTGYTF
-	-	TRBV6-1	TRBJ1-2	TGTGCCAGCAGTGAAGGATTTATTGGGGCCTATGGCTACACCTTC	CASSEGFIGAYGYTF
-	-	TRBV28	TRBJ1-1	TGTGCCAGCAGTTTCGTTGATAGTGAAGCTTTCTTT	CASSFVDSEAFF
-	TRBD1	TRBV18	TRBJ1-5	TGTGCCAGCTCACCACGAGTGCCGGGACAGGACTATAGCAATCAGCCCCAGCATTTT	CASSPRVPGQDYSNQPQHF
-	-	TRBV5-1	TRBJ1-1	TGCGCCAGCAGCTTCCAATGGGGGGCTGAAGCTTTCTTT	CASSFQWGAEAFF
-	TRBD1	TRBV9	TRBJ1-6	TGTGCCAGCAGCGCAACAGGGGGAGTTGCTTCACCCCTCCACTTT	CASSATGGVASPLHF
-	TRBD2	TRBV3-1/TRBV3-2	TRBJ2-7	TGTGCCAGCAGCCTGGGACTAGCGAGCCACGAGCAGTACTTC	CASSLGLASHEQYF
-	TRBD2	TRBV6-1	TRBJ2-1	TGTGCCAGCAGTGAAGAAGCGGGAGTGGGTGAGCAGTTCTTC	CASSEEAGVGEQFF
-	-	TRBV7-9	TRBJ2-6	TGTGCCAGCAGCTTAGCCGGCAGGGGGGATTCTGGGGCCAACGTCCTGACTTTC	CASSLAGRGDSGANVLTF
-	TRBD2	TRBV28	TRBJ2-2	TGTGCCAGTGAACTAGCGGATACCGGGGAGCTGTTTTTT	CASELADTGELFF
-	-	TRBV27	TRBJ1-4	TGTGCCAGCAGTTTATTCGGTGCGGGGGAAAAACTGTTTTTT	CASSLFGAGEKLFF
-	-	TRBV2	TRBJ2-1	TGTGCCAGCAGTGAATGGGATAGCGGACTATACAATGAGCAGTTCTTC	CASSEWDSGLYNEQFF
-	-	TRBV5-6	TRBJ1-1	TGTGCCAGCAGCGCCGTCGGTGGCACTGAAGCTTTCTTT	CASSAVGGTEAFF
-	-	TRBV6-5	TRBJ1-1	TGTGCCAGCCTTTCGCGAATGAACACTGAAGCTTTCTTT	CASLSRMNTEAFF
few	-	TRBV10-3	TRBJ1-2	TGTGCCACCAGCAACAGGGCGGACAACTATGGCTACACCTTC	CATSNRADNYGYTF
-	-	TRBV4-1	TRBJ2-3	TGCGCCAGCAGTCTCAGGATAACCACAGATACGCAGTATTTT	CASSLRITTDTQYF
medium-sized	-	TRBV4-1	TRBJ1-3	TGCGCCAGCAGCCGGGGGGGACTGAGCGGAAACACCATATATTTT	CASSRGGLSGNTIYF
-	-	TRBV5-6	TRBJ1-2	TGTGCCAGCAGTTCATGGGACTTATCCCTCTATGGCTACACCTTC	CASSSWDLSLYGYTF
-	-	TRBV2	TRBJ1-4	TGTGCCAGCAGTTTAGGCGGATTGAATGAAAAACTGTTTTTT	CASSLGGLNEKLFF